The clone carrying this TCR beta chain was found many times. The antigen is unknown. The data were obtained in a study of metastatic and nonmetastatic thyroid tumors. TCRdb re-called the PCR reads through MiXCR. The sample contains under 100,000 clones, 7.5% to 9% of which appear only once. Findings and caveats of the study: It was reportedly found that TCR beta diversity was significantly higher in malignant thyroid tumors than in benign nodules, a difference seen in both blood and tumor samples.

No treatment of any kind had been given to any patient before thyroid surgery. The CDR3 contains 15 residues. CDR1 is SGHVS and CDR2 is FNYEAQ in the germline V gene. Trimming at V came to 4 bases and at J to 6 bases, leaving 7 bases not matched to a gene. This TCR was sampled from a female donor with papillary thyroid cancer or a benign thyroid nodule (not recorded which). Some clones in this sample may be carry-over from other donors' samples. The chain joins TRBV7-6 to TRBJ2-7; 12 positions match TRBD2. Material: blood. The CDR3 coding sequence is TGTGCCAGCAGCTGGACTAGCGGGGCCCGTGTCGAGCAGTACTTC. Encoded protein: CASSWTSGARVEQYF. The full variable domain, completed using reference TRBV7-6 and TRBJ2-7, is GAGVSQSPRYKVTKRGQDVALRCDPISGHVSLYWYRQALGQGPEFLTYFNYEAQQDKSGLPNDRFSAERPEGSISTLTIQRTEQRDSAMYRCASSWTSGARVEQYFGPGTRLTVT.